The 8 T cell receptor beta chains below all came from one sample that was sequenced in a study of CXCR3-negative and CXCR3-positive naive CD8 T cells. Researchers prepared the TRB cDNA libraries using 5' RACE with UMI labels. TCRdb reprocessed the 5' RACE reads and keeps a single row for each CDR3 protein, giving no DNA. The table counts some 85,000 distinct CDR3 sequences; approximately 0.54% lies in the top ten. Study observations and caveats: Greater hydrophobicity was found in TRB CDR3s of CXCR3-positive naive cells than of CXCR3-negative naive cells.

These receptors' targets are unknown. Sequences were obtained from naive CXCR3+ CD8+ T cells from blood. The sample's subset: CD45RO-CCR7+CD27+CD95- naive CD8+ T cells expressing CXCR3 (TNR3+). All receptors derive from a human donor in good health. Some clones in this sample may be carry-over from other donors' samples.

The chain combines TRBV29-1 with TRBJ2-1; TCRdb picks TRBD2, but there is no DNA to check that call. Germline V gene lookup returns CDR1 SQVTM and CDR2 ANQGSEA. The CDR3 loop spans 14 amino acids. The chain's CDR3 is CSVVAGGIYNEQFF.

The CDR3 is CSARTRADEQYF. The chain employs TRBV29-1 and TRBJ2-7; the TCRdb call, TRBD1, lacks DNA for checking. CDR1 and CDR2 (germline): SQVTM, ANQGSEA. There are 12 residues in the CDR3.

This chain links TRBV7-9 with TRBJ1-4. This CDR3 contains 14 residues. Per germline, CDR1 SEHNR and CDR2 FQNEAQ (reference sequence). CDR3 residues: CASFPKWSNEKLFF.

This chain connects TRBV6-2 or TRBV6-3 to TRBJ2-3. The CDR3 spans 16 residues. Germline-derived CDR1 and CDR2 are MNHEY and SVGEGT. The CDR3 protein is CASSHPAGEGPDTQYF.

J is TRBJ1-2 and V is TRBV5-1; TCRdb names TRBD1, which stays unverified in the absence of DNA. The CDR3 runs to 14 residues. Looked up from germline, CDR1 is SGHRS and CDR2 is YFSETQ. The CDR3 loop reads CASSVQGTNYGYTF.

The chain's CDR3 is CASSRGTSTYEQYF. The chain joins TRBV12-3 or TRBV12-4 to TRBJ2-7; TCRdb reports TRBD2, a call that lacks DNA to check it against. The CDR3 covers 14 residues.

CDR3 amino acids: CASSLDSYGMSLAGEIDEQFF. The chain combines TRBV7-2 with TRBJ2-1; the TRBD2 assignment by TCRdb is unverifiable without DNA. CDR1 is SGHTA and CDR2 is FQGNSA in the germline V gene. The CDR3 consists of 21 residues.

The V gene is TRBV4-3, the J gene TRBJ2-2; the D call from TCRdb, TRBD2, cannot be confirmed without DNA. Per the germline V gene, CDR1 is LGHNA and CDR2 is YSLEER. The CDR3 runs to 16 residues. The chain's CDR3 is CASSQLTTGEVGELFF.